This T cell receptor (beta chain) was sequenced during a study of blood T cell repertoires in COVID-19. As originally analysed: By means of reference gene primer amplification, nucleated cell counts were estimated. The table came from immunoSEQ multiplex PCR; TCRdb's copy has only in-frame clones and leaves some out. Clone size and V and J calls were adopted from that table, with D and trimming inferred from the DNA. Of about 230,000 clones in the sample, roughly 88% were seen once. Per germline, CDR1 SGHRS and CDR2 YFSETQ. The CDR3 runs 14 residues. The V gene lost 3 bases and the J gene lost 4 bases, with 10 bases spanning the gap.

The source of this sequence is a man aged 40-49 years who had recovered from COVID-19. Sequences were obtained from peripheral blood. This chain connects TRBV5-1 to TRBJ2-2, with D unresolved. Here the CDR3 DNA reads TGCGCCAGCAGCTCCACTAAATCCACCGGGGAGCTGTTTTTT. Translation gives CASSSTKSTGELFF.